Listed here are 10 T cell receptor beta chains from one sample, sequenced in a study of T cell clones after liver transplantation. Only in-frame clones appear in the TCRdb table, and some are missing; sequencing was by immunoSEQ multiplex PCR. The table records roughly 100,000 clones, approximately 79% of them present only once. The sample was CD4+ T cells from blood, taken approximately 43 months after liver transplant. All receptors come from a human patient who received a liver transplant. These T cells may partly come from the graft donor.

CDR3 loop: CASSIWGTYPGANVLTF. CDR3 nucleotide sequence: TGTGCCAGCAGCATTTGGGGTACTTACCCTGGGGCCAACGTCCTGACTTTC. V and J are TRBV21-1 and TRBJ2-6. TRBV21-1 is a pseudogene segment. The CDR3 is 17 amino acids.

This chain links TRBV27 with TRBJ1-5; D gene ambiguous. The V end lost 4 bases, the J end lost 5 bases, and 6 bases lay between the germline ends. The V gene's germline CDR1 is MNHEY and CDR2 SMNVEV (reference sequence). This CDR3 region has 12 residues. The CDR3 loop reads CASSSPDQPQHF. The CDR3 nucleotides are TGTGCCAGCAGTTCCCCCGATCAGCCCCAGCATTTT.

The genes are TRBV7-2 and TRBJ2-1; D may be TRBD1 or TRBD2 (6 bases each). This CDR3 has 15 residues. Trimming pared 5 bases from V and 5 bases from J, leaving 16 bases between. Per germline, CDR1 SGHTA and CDR2 FQGNSA. For the CDR3, the DNA is TGTGCCAGCAGCCCCCTAGGTGGGGGGCACAATGAGCAGTTCTTC. Amino acids: CASSPLGGGHNEQFF.

The genes are TRBV5-1 and TRBJ2-7; 9 nucleotides line up with TRBD2. CDR3 length: 15 residues. After removal of 0 bases from V and 2 bases from J, the junction contained 3 bases not matched to a gene. Per the germline V gene, CDR1 is SGHRS and CDR2 is YFSETQ. The CDR3 coding sequence is TGCGCCAGCAGCTTGGCCGGCGGGAGGGCCTACGAGCAGTACTTC. The encoded protein is CASSLAGGRAYEQYF.

V gene TRBV19 combines with J gene TRBJ2-7, with 9 bases identical to TRBD1. The germline CDR1 and CDR2 sequences are LNHDA and SQIVND (reference sequence). The trim removed 3 bases at V and 3 bases at J, leaving 6 bases unmatched. The length of the CDR3 is 15 residues. The CDR3 is CASSIAPGQGYEQYF. CDR3 in DNA: TGTGCCAGTAGTATCGCCCCGGGACAGGGCTACGAGCAGTACTTC.

This rearrangement joins TRBV21-1 to TRBJ2-5; TRBD1 is taken as the D call from the table, unchecked against the DNA. TRBV21-1 is deemed a pseudogene. This CDR3 region has 16 residues. CDR3 in amino acids: CASTAWDSSYQETQYF. CDR3 DNA: TGTGCCAGCACCGCTTGGGACAGCTCGTACCAAGAGACCCAGTACTTC.

J is TRBJ2-3 and V is TRBV10-1; D remains ambiguous. The germline gives CDR1 WNHNN, CDR2 SYGVQD (reference sequence). Trimming took off 10 bases at V and 2 bases at J, with 22 bases between the two ends. The CDR3 spans 16 residues. CDR3 loop: CATDRVGNTLTDTQYF. DNA for the CDR3: TGCGCCACCGACCGGGTCGGAAATACGCTCACAGATACGCAGTATTTT.

V usage is TRBV7-8 and J usage is TRBJ1-1, with D possibly being TRBD1 (5 bases). CDR1 SGHVS and CDR2 FQNEAQ come from the germline V gene. V shed 5 bases and J shed 1 base, with 11 bases lying between them. The CDR3 is 14 residues long. This CDR3 reads CASSIREGNTEAFF. The DNA for the CDR3 is TGTGCCAGCAGCATCAGGGAGGGGAACACTGAAGCTTTCTTT.

CDR3 in amino acids: CASTVRSNTEAFF. The CDR3 region has the DNA TGTGCCAGCACCGTCCGGAGTAACACTGAAGCTTTCTTT. This chain links TRBV6-5 with TRBJ1-1; D is uncertain. The CDR3 covers 13 residues. Deletions cut 7 bases from V and 2 bases from J, with 11 bases between. In germline, CDR1 is MNHEY, CDR2 SVGAGI.

The chain carries TRBV11-2 and TRBJ1-2; TRBD1 might be the D (5 bases). Germline loops: CDR1 SGHAT, CDR2 FQNNGV. This CDR3 has 17 residues. V was cut by 6 bases and J by 4 bases, with 24 bases left in between. CDR3 loop: CASREKRAGKGSYGYTF. The CDR3 nucleotides read TGTGCCAGCAGGGAAAAGAGGGCGGGAAAGGGGAGCTATGGCTACACCTTC.